The 19 T cell receptor beta chains below were found in one sample sequenced in a study of shared clonotypes between healthy human individuals. Some clones are missing from TCRdb's copy, which holds only in-frame ones; the method was immunoSEQ multiplex PCR. The sample contains roughly 2.5 million clones, approximately 94% of which appear only once. The sequenced material came from naive CD4+ T cells sorted from blood. Described subset: CD45RA+ positively selected. The receptors were gathered from a man younger than 30 in good health.

V is TRBV11-2 and J is TRBJ2-3, with D tentatively TRBD2 (5 bases). Germline CDR1 and CDR2: SGHAT and FQNNGV. The V end was cut by 3 bases, the J end by 5 bases, with 15 bases between. The CDR3 runs to 15 residues. CDR3 DNA: TGTGCCAGCAGCTTCCGAGCCCGACGGGGAGATACGCAGTATTTT. As protein: CASSFRARRGDTQYF.

This chain uses TRBV7-8 with TRBJ2-2, with 9 nucleotides matching TRBD1. The CDR3 has 16 residues. In germline, CDR1 is SGHVS, CDR2 FQNEAQ. With V trimmed by 4 bases and J by 8 bases, 11 bases remained unmatched. The CDR3 bases are TGTGCCAGCAGCTCACCGGGACAGGGAGTCAAGGGGGAGCTGTTTTTT. The encoded protein is CASSSPGQGVKGELFF.

The CDR3 loop reads CASSQEGVAPFSDTQYF. The DNA of the CDR3 is TGCGCCAGCAGCCAAGAAGGGGTAGCGCCCTTTTCGGATACGCAGTATTTT. The chain couples TRBV4-3 to TRBJ2-3, with D possibly called TRBD1 or TRBD2 (5 bases each). V dropped 0 bases and J dropped 6 bases, with 19 bases sitting between them. Per the germline V gene, CDR1 is LGHNA and CDR2 is YSLEER. This CDR3 has 17 amino acids.

The chain employs TRBV6-6 and TRBJ1-3; no reliable D call. Germline V gene sequence: CDR1 MNHNY, CDR2 SVGAGI (reference sequence). The germline V and J ends were trimmed by 2 bases and 4 bases, with 12 bases remaining between them. This CDR3 is 15 amino acids long. In DNA form, the CDR3 reads TGTGCCAGCAGTTACGCCGCAGTCTCAGGAAACACCATATATTTT. This sequence encodes CASSYAAVSGNTIYF.

This rearrangement joins TRBV4-1 to TRBJ2-7; 9 bases line up with TRBD2. After removal of 3 bases from V and 8 bases from J, the junction contained 11 bases not matched to a gene. Germline assignment: CDR1 MGHRA and CDR2 YSYEKL. The CDR3 loop spans 15 amino acids. CDR3 loop: CASSQLPGTSRQQYF. Written as DNA, the CDR3 is TGCGCCAGCAGCCAGCTACCCGGGACTAGCCGTCAGCAGTACTTC.

This clone showed up just once. V is TRBV19 and J is TRBJ2-7; 8 positions match TRBD1. CDR3 length: 15 residues. Germline assignment: CDR1 LNHDA and CDR2 SQIVND (reference sequence). The V and J ends lost 3 bases and 4 bases, in that order; junction bases with no gene match: 8. This chain's CDR3 is CASSIGQGAPYEQYF. The CDR3 DNA follows: TGTGCCAGTAGTATTGGCCAGGGGGCGCCTTACGAGCAGTACTTC.

On this clone: The sample holds other DNA sequences that translate to the same CDR3. The rearrangement joins TRBV6-1 to TRBJ2-1; 9 nucleotides line up with TRBD1. The trim removed 8 bases at V and 4 bases at J, leaving 0 bases unmatched. The CDR3 is 12 residues long. Germline V CDR1 and CDR2: MNHNS, SASEGT. The CDR3 bases are TGTGCCAGCGGGACAGGGTACAATGAGCAGTTCTTC. Translated, it gives CASGTGYNEQFF.

The V and J genes are TRBV18 and TRBJ1-5, with D hard to call. The germline V gene has CDR1 KGHSH and CDR2 LQKENI. The CDR3 covers 13 residues. V was shortened by 8 bases and J by 5 bases, with 13 bases between the two germline ends. The CDR3 region has the DNA TGTGCCAGCAGCGTAGGGTTTGATCAGCCCCAGCATTTT. This translates into CASSVGFDQPQHF.

The CDR3 is CASSPWVNTEAFF. The CDR3 bases are TGTGCCAGCAGCCCGTGGGTGAACACTGAAGCTTTCTTT. This rearrangement joins TRBV9 to TRBJ1-1, with D hard to call. The ends were cut back, 4 bases at V and 0 bases at J, with 7 bases in the middle. This CDR3 comprises 13 residues. Looked up from germline, CDR1 is SGDLS and CDR2 is YYNGEE.

The chain uses TRBV6-5 and TRBJ1-1; a possible D gene is TRBD1 (6 bases). Trimming took 7 bases from V and 8 from J, leaving 14 bases between them. The V gene's germline CDR1 is MNHEY and CDR2 SVGAGI. This CDR3 spans 12 amino acids. The CDR3 DNA follows: TGTGCCAGCACCGAAACCGGGACAGAAGCTTTCTTT. Its translation: CASTETGTEAFF.

The rearrangement joins TRBV6-1 to TRBJ1-1; perhaps TRBD1 as D (6 bases). In germline, CDR1 is MNHNS, CDR2 SASEGT. The CDR3 is made up of 15 amino acids. Trimming removed 5 bases from V and 1 base from J, with 14 bases in between. The DNA for the CDR3 is TGTGCCAGCAGTCCCGGGGGGACACAGAACACTGAAGCTTTCTTT. Amino acids: CASSPGGTQNTEAFF.

The chain carries TRBV2 and TRBJ1-6; TRBD1 matches at 7 bases. CDR3 length: 14 residues. With 6 bases clipped from V and 5 bases from J, the junction kept 4 bases outside the gene matches. Germline CDR1 is SNHLY and CDR2 is FYNNEI. The CDR3 reads CASRGQRDNSPLHF. The CDR3 region has the DNA TGTGCCAGCAGGGGACAGAGAGATAATTCACCCCTCCACTTT.

The genes are TRBV7-2 and TRBJ2-3; 7 bases agree with TRBD1. The CDR3 has 18 residues. Losses at the gene ends were 4 bases for V and 2 bases for J; bases not matched to a gene: 15. CDR1 SGHTA and CDR2 FQGNSA come from the germline V gene. The CDR3 reads CASSYPRQGLPYTDTQYF. The CDR3 DNA reads as TGTGCCAGCAGCTACCCGAGACAGGGTCTCCCCTACACAGATACGCAGTATTTT.

The CDR3 DNA follows: TGTGCCAGCAGCTTGAGCGGGACATACAATGAGCAGTTCTTC. It specifies CASSLSGTYNEQFF. The gene calls are TRBV7-2 and TRBJ2-1; tentative D call: TRBD2 (7 bases). The V gene lost 3 bases and the J gene lost 4 bases, with 10 bases spanning the gap. This CDR3 is 14 amino acids long. Per germline, CDR1 SGHTA and CDR2 FQGNSA.

Concerning this clone: This same CDR3 is encoded by further DNA sequences in the sample. The V call is TRBV19, the J call TRBJ2-6; unclear D gene. The CDR3 contains 15 residues. Trimming pared 3 bases from V and 0 bases from J, leaving 6 bases between. The germline gives CDR1 LNHDA, CDR2 SQIVND (reference sequence). The CDR3 loop reads CASSIGASGANVLTF. CDR3 coding DNA: TGTGCCAGTAGTATTGGAGCCTCTGGGGCCAACGTCCTGACTTTC.

CDR3 residues: CAWSARDLSYTF. The CDR3 DNA reads TGTGCCTGGAGTGCGAGGGACCTAAGCTACACCTTC. The chain employs TRBV30 and TRBJ1-2; D may be TRBD1 (5 bases). This CDR3 has 12 amino acids. In germline, CDR1 is GTSNPN, CDR2 SVGIG (reference sequence). Trimming removed 1 base from V and 9 bases from J, with 12 bases in between.

The chain links TRBV5-1 to TRBJ2-1; 12 bases are shared with TRBD2. There are 17 residues in the CDR3. Unmatched junction bases numbered 4, after V lost 0 bases and J lost 3 bases. Germline CDR1 SGHRS, CDR2 YFSETQ. CDR3 in amino acids: CASSLETTSGGYNEQFF. CDR3 bases: TGCGCCAGCAGCTTGGAAACGACTAGCGGGGGCTACAATGAGCAGTTCTTC.

Here the CDR3 reads CASSTRRYQETQYF. CDR3 DNA sequence: TGTGCCAGCAGTACAAGAAGGTACCAAGAGACCCAGTACTTC. The chain combines TRBV7-2 with TRBJ2-5, with D unresolved. CDR1 and CDR2 (germline): SGHTA, FQGNSA. V dropped 6 bases and J dropped 0 bases, with 11 bases sitting between them. This CDR3 spans 14 amino acids.

The chain uses TRBV7-2 and TRBJ1-1; no definite D call. CDR1 is SGHTA and CDR2 is FQGNSA in the germline V gene. V shed 5 bases and J shed 5 bases, with 15 bases lying between them. This CDR3 is 14 amino acids long. The CDR3 protein is CASSPDGVRTEAFF. The CDR3 nucleotides are TGTGCCAGCAGCCCAGACGGGGTAAGGACTGAAGCTTTCTTT.